What follows describes a single TCR beta chain. This entry belongs to a study of blood T cell repertoires in COVID-19. At the level of the study: Material from acute and convalescent COVID-19 was sourced from the United States, Italy and Spain. Sample material is recorded as cDNA or gDNA derived from T cells, B-cell-depleted T cells, or PBMCs.

Germline values: CDR1 MDHEN, CDR2 SYDVKM. The trim removed 6 bases at V and 5 bases at J, leaving 10 bases unmatched. The length of the CDR3 is 16 residues. Original data processing: Amplification of reference gene primers was used by the study to estimate nucleated cell counts. Sequenced by immunoSEQ multiplex PCR; TCRdb stores in-frame clones only, minus some. D and trimming were read from the DNA, whereas the V and J calls and clone size are those reported in that table. This sample carries about 140,000 clones, roughly 85% of them seen once, and the ten largest clones take over 2.5%. This sequence was found in a woman in her forties or fifties who had recovered from COVID-19. The sample taken for sequencing was PBMCs or T cells enriched from blood (not recorded which). The chain uses TRBV28 and TRBJ2-4; TRBD1 agrees at 10 bases. CDR3 DNA sequence: TGTGCCAGCAGCTCGCTGACAGGGGGCGCGGAAAACATTCAGTACTTC. Its protein product is CASSSLTGGAENIQYF.